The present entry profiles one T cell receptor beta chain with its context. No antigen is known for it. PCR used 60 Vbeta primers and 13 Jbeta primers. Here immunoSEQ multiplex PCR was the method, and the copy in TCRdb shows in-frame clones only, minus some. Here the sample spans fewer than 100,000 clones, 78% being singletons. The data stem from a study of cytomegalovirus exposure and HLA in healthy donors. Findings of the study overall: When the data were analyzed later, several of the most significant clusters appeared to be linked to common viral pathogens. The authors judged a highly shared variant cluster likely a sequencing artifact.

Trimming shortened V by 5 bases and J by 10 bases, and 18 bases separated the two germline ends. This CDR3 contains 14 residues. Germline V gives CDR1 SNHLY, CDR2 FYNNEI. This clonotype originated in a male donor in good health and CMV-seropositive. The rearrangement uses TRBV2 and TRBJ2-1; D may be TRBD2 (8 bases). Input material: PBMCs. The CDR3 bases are TGTGCCAGCAGTCCTACCTTAGCGGGACAGGAGCAGTTCTTC. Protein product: CASSPTLAGQEQFF.